These T cell receptor beta chains were read from a single sample in a study of shared clonotypes between healthy human individuals. Data came from immunoSEQ multiplex PCR; TCRdb stores just in-frame clones and leaves some out. The table includes 1,400,000 or so clones, 98% to 99% detected once. Sequencing was done on a sample of naive CD4+ T cells sorted from blood. Source of these receptors: a young man in good health. Both conserved end residues are part of each CDR3. Fields, in order: V gene, D gene, clone size, J gene, CDR3 DNA, CDR3 protein. D genes are given only for firm matches. The size field is filled for only some rows; it gives once, few, many or a size class.

>TRBV10-3|-|-|TRBJ1-3
TGTGCCATCAGCGGACACAGCTCTGGAAACACCATATATTTT
CAISGHSSGNTIYF
>TRBV28|-|few|TRBJ1-3
TGTGCCACCGTAGACTCAGGGGCGCGGATATTACATTTT
CATVDSGARILHF
>TRBV5-1|-|-|TRBJ2-7
TGCGCCAGCAGCTTTAGTCTTCAGGGGAGCTACGAGCAGTACTTC
CASSFSLQGSYEQYF
>TRBV4-3|-|-|TRBJ1-2
TGCGCCAGCAGCCAAGGGAACTATGGCTACACCTTC
CASSQGNYGYTF
>TRBV7-9|-|-|TRBJ2-7
TGTGCCAGCAGCTTAAGTCCAGAAAGCTACGAGCAGTACTTC
CASSLSPESYEQYF
>TRBV11-2|TRBD2|-|TRBJ2-5
TGTGCCAGCAGCTTATATGGGGGGGACCAAGAGACCCAGTACTTC
CASSLYGGDQETQYF
>TRBV2|-|-|TRBJ1-2
TGTGCCAGCAACCCCGGGAACTATGGCTACACCTTC
CASNPGNYGYTF
>TRBV6-5|-|-|TRBJ2-1
TGTGCCAGCAGTACGAACAATGAGCAGTTCTTC
CASSTNNEQFF
>TRBV7-9|-|-|TRBJ2-7
TGTGCCAGCAGCCCGAATAGTTTTTACGAGCAGTACTTC
CASSPNSFYEQYF
>TRBV18|-|-|TRBJ2-2
TGTGCCAGCTCACTAAGCGGCCCAGGGCCGAACACCGGGGAGCTGTTTTTT
CASSLSGPGPNTGELFF
>TRBV6-1|-|once|TRBJ2-2
TGTGCCAGCCCGAGGGGACACTTGACCGGGGAGCTGTTTTTT
CASPRGHLTGELFF
>TRBV18|-|-|TRBJ2-2
TGTGCCAGCTCATGGAGCAGGGTCGCGAACACCGGGGAGCTGTTTTTT
CASSWSRVANTGELFF
>TRBV9|TRBD1|once|TRBJ1-2
TGTGCCAGCAGCGTAGGGACAGGAAACTATGGCTACACCTTC
CASSVGTGNYGYTF
>TRBV10-2|TRBD1|-|TRBJ1-5
TGCGCCAGCAGCGACTATCGGGACAGGGTTATTATCAATCAGCCCCAGCATTTT
CASSDYRDRVIINQPQHF